This TCR beta chain emerged from a study of early T cells in non-severe SARS-CoV-2 infection. Overall study context: Sequenced material consisted of bulk RNA (from unsorted whole blood), and chains were unpaired.

The library protocol tagged individual cDNA molecules with unique molecular identifiers. TCRdb independently ran MiXCR on the 5' RACE reads; one entry per CDR3 protein. Among fewer than 120,000 distinct CDR3 sequences listed, around an eighth were seen once. Findings of the study overall: Missing private and CD4 specificities, VDJdb matching favored anti-spike CD8 responses.

Many counts were recorded for this clonotype. Its target is unknown. CDR3 length equals 15 residues. V was clipped by 3 bases and J by 6 bases; unmatched bases: 3. Germline V CDR1 and CDR2: SGHTA, FQGNSA. Sequencing was performed on whole blood, taken at baseline. The clonotype comes from an adult who was a healthcare worker with PCR-confirmed SARS-CoV-2 infection or an uninfected control (not recorded which). The rearrangement links TRBV7-2 to TRBJ2-7, with TRBD2 matching over 15 bases. Written as DNA, the CDR3 is TGTGCCAGCAGCTTTCAGGGACTAGCGGGAGGCGAGCAGTACTTC. This gives the protein CASSFQGLAGGEQYF.